The 3 T cell receptor beta chains presented below share a single source sample, sequenced in a study of blood T cell repertoires in COVID-19. Some clones are missing from TCRdb's copy, which holds only in-frame ones; the method was immunoSEQ multiplex PCR. In the table there are 210,000 or so clones, 65% to 90% of which are singletons. The material sequenced was peripheral blood. The origin of the receptors is a man in his fifties or sixties with acute or convalescent COVID-19.

The V gene is TRBV2, the J gene TRBJ1-5, with 7 bases aligning to TRBD1. CDR3 length: 12 amino acids. Germline V gives CDR1 SNHLY, CDR2 FYNNEI. Losses at the gene ends were 6 bases for V and 14 bases for J; bases not matched to a gene: 10. The CDR3 region is CASSLDRPREHF. In nucleotides, the CDR3 is TGTGCCAGCAGCTTGGACAGGCCGAGGGAGCATTTT.

This chain's CDR3 is CASSLERGGSYNEQFF. As DNA, the CDR3 is TGCGCCAGCAGCTTGGAGCGCGGGGGCTCCTACAATGAGCAGTTCTTC. The chain joins TRBV5-1 to TRBJ2-1; 7 bases map to TRBD2. Germline trimming cut 0 bases from V and 0 bases from J; bases unmatched to any gene: 3. CDR3 length equals 16 residues. In germline, CDR1 is SGHRS, CDR2 YFSETQ.

DNA of the CDR3: TGCGCCAGCAGCTCCAACCAGGGGGGCTCCTACAATGAGCAGTTCTTC. Its protein product is CASSSNQGGSYNEQFF. This rearrangement joins TRBV5-1 to TRBJ2-1; the D gene is possibly TRBD1 (7 bases). Germline-derived CDR1 and CDR2 are SGHRS and YFSETQ. Trimming cost V 3 bases and J 0 bases, with 13 bases left between them. The CDR3 is 16 amino acids.